These 9 T cell receptor beta chains share one sample of origin, sequenced in a study of blood T cell repertoires in COVID-19. TCRdb's copy holds only in-frame clones and misses some; the assay was immunoSEQ multiplex PCR. Of more than 80,000 clones in the sample, around 90% were seen once. Sequencing was performed on peripheral blood. The source of these receptors is a man aged 18 to 30 with COVID-19, enrolled during active disease.

The V gene is TRBV3-1 (or the pseudogene TRBV3-2), the J gene TRBJ2-3, with no clear D. The CDR3 sequence is 12 residues long. Trimming removed 3 bases from V and 3 bases from J, with 4 bases in between. Germline CDR1 and CDR2: LGHDT and YNNKEL (reference sequence). In DNA, the CDR3 is TGTGCCAGCAGCCACGGTACAGATACGCAGTATTTT. Translated: CASSHGTDTQYF.

V usage is TRBV4-1 and J usage is TRBJ1-2; D is perhaps TRBD1 (6 bases). V lost 4 bases to trimming and J lost 8 bases, with 17 bases between them. This CDR3 spans 14 amino acids. Germline V CDR1 and CDR2: MGHRA, YSYEKL. The CDR3 DNA is TGCGCCAGCAGCCCCCAGGGTTGGGGGCCAGGCTACACCTTC. Translated: CASSPQGWGPGYTF.

This clone was observed a single time. V is TRBV4-3 and J is TRBJ2-7; a weak D match, TRBD2 (5 bases). The germline CDR1 and CDR2 sequences are LGHNA and YSLEER. V gave up 1 base and J gave up 5 bases, with 12 bases separating them. The CDR3 runs 14 residues. The CDR3 region has the DNA TGCGCCAGCAGCCAAGGGCTAGCTCCCAACGAGCAGTACTTC. It encodes CASSQGLAPNEQYF.

This clone was detected once. The rearrangement joins TRBV14 to TRBJ2-2; maybe TRBD2 (6 bases). Per germline, CDR1 SGHDN and CDR2 FVKESK. Trimming stripped 4 bases from V and 8 bases from J, with 14 bases between. CDR3 size: 14 residues. The DNA for the CDR3 is TGTGCCAGCAGCCGTAGGCCCGCGGGAGGGGAGCTGTTTTTT. This codes for CASSRRPAGGELFF.

This sequence joins TRBV19 and TRBJ1-2; possibly TRBD1 for D (5 bases). The CDR3 runs to 14 residues. V lost 3 bases and J lost 1, with 9 bases in between. Germline lookup yields CDR1 LNHDA and CDR2 SQIVND (reference sequence). The CDR3 loop reads CASSIAGGNYGYTF. In DNA, the CDR3 is TGTGCCAGTAGTATCGCGGGGGGTAACTATGGCTACACCTTC.

The chain uses TRBV18 and TRBJ2-1, with a weak D call TRBD2 (5 bases). This CDR3 spans 14 amino acids. V was pared by 6 bases and J by 1 base, with 10 bases between. CDR1 and CDR2 (germline): KGHSH, LQKENI. The CDR3 protein is CASSPRRSYNEQFF. The DNA of the CDR3 is TGTGCCAGCTCTCCGCGGAGGTCCTACAATGAGCAGTTCTTC. The full variable domain, in which reference TRBV18 and TRBJ2-1 provide the parts outside the CDR3, is NAGVMQNPRHLVRRRGQEARLRCSPMKGHSHVYWYRQLPEEGLKFMVYLQKENIIDESGMPKERFSAEFPKEGPSILRIQQVVRGDSAAYFCASSPRRSYNEQFFGPGTRLTVL.

The chain carries TRBV29-1 and TRBJ2-7, with 7 bases identical to TRBD1. The CDR3 consists of 14 residues. CDR1 SQVTM and CDR2 ANQGSEA come from the germline V gene. V trimming: 6 bases; J trimming: 6 bases; junction bases outside the gene matches: 14. CDR3 protein: CSVSQGTVRFEQYF. CDR3 coding DNA: TGCAGCGTCTCCCAAGGGACAGTCAGGTTCGAGCAGTACTTC.

V gene TRBV4-3 combines with J gene TRBJ1-1, with no clear D. V lost 0 bases to trimming and J lost 11 bases, with 13 bases between them. In germline, CDR1 is LGHNA, CDR2 YSLEER. The CDR3 runs 13 residues. Written as DNA, the CDR3 is TGCGCCAGCAGCCAAGAATCGGGGTTTGAGGCTTTCTTT. Residues: CASSQESGFEAFF.

This chain links TRBV4-3 with TRBJ2-3; 11 nucleotides agree with TRBD2. V was clipped by 3 bases and J by 2 bases; unmatched bases: 1. Germline CDR1 LGHNA, CDR2 YSLEER. The CDR3 loop spans 15 amino acids. CDR3 nucleotides: TGCGCCAGCAGCCAGACTAGCGGGACCACAGATACGCAGTATTTT. Translating gives CASSQTSGTTDTQYF.